The T cell receptor beta chain described here comes from a study of T-cell reconstitution after alpha-beta-depleted transplantation in children. Unique molecular identifiers were incorporated during preparation of the TCRbeta library. TCRdb used MiXCR to reprocess the PCR reads, holding one entry per CDR3 protein. Counted here are approximately 640,000 distinct CDR3 sequences, approximately 15% occurring once; the ten biggest clones make up 1.1%. This clonotype was picked up many times. CDR1 is MNHEY and CDR2 is SVGEGT in the germline V gene. Trimming removed 5 bases at V and 5 bases at J, with 16 bases between. The CDR3 totals 15 residues.

This chain joins TRBV6-2 or TRBV6-3 and TRBJ1-5; D is possibly TRBD1 (5 bases). The source is a human donor who donated a stem cell graft to a child with acute myeloid leukemia. Specimen: PBMCs from the stem cell graft donor, collected from the stem cell graft. The CDR3 loop reads CASSTSGGSYQPQHF. The CDR3, as DNA: TGTGCCAGCAGTACGTCTGGGGGGAGTTATCAGCCCCAGCATTTT.